One and the same sample provided the 9 T cell receptor beta chains below, sequenced in a study of blood T cell repertoires in COVID-19. Libraries were prepared by immunoSEQ multiplex PCR; TCRdb keeps only in-frame clonotypes and omits some of them. The top ten clones hold roughly 5.5% of a sample with around 70,000 clones, about 88% of them seen once. The sequenced sample consisted of peripheral blood. The receptors were gathered from a human donor in a cohort sampled during active COVID-19.

In regard to this clone: Relative to the germline gene, one junction end is altered; a read error may explain this. The rearrangement uses TRBV6-1 and TRBJ2-1, with 7 bases fitting TRBD2. The CDR3 runs 14 residues. CDR1 and CDR2 (germline): MNHNS, SASEGT. The CDR3 DNA sequence: TGTGCCAGCAGTGAGACTAGCTTCTACACTGAGCAGTTCTTC. Its protein is CASSETSFYTEQFF.

This rearrangement joins TRBV28 to TRBJ2-7; TRBD1 matches at 10 bases. The CDR3 sequence is 15 residues long. V lost 3 bases, J lost 2 bases, and 4 bases stayed unmatched. In germline, CDR1 is MDHEN, CDR2 SYDVKM. The CDR3 DNA follows: TGTGCCAGCAGTTTTGTCGGGACAGGGGCCTACGAGCAGTACTTC. It yields the protein CASSFVGTGAYEQYF.

This chain joins TRBV30 and TRBJ2-5; the D gene is possibly TRBD2 (6 bases). This CDR3 has 13 amino acids. Germline V gene data show CDR1 as GTSNPN and CDR2 as SVGIG (reference sequence). V lost 2 bases and J 3 bases, leaving 10 bases between the germline ends. CDR3 loop: CAWSRGSEETQYF. In DNA form, the CDR3 reads TGTGCCTGGAGTCGGGGGTCCGAAGAGACCCAGTACTTC.

V is TRBV7-9 and J is TRBJ2-7; maybe TRBD1 (6 bases). V dropped 5 bases and J dropped 1 base, with 15 bases sitting between them. Germline values: CDR1 SEHNR, CDR2 FQNEAQ (reference sequence). CDR3 length: 15 amino acids. In DNA, the CDR3 is TGTGCCAGCAGCCCAGGGGCAGGGGATTCCTACGAGCAGTACTTC. It is translated as CASSPGAGDSYEQYF.

V is TRBV7-2 and J is TRBJ2-5; TRBD2 might be the D (6 bases). This CDR3 comprises 16 residues. Germline-derived CDR1 and CDR2 are SGHTA and FQGNSA. Trimming stripped 1 base from V and 2 bases from J, with 14 bases between. DNA for the CDR3: TGTGCCAGCAGCTTAGATCCCCAGGAGGGGCAAGAGACCCAGTACTTC. Translating it yields CASSLDPQEGQETQYF.

The CDR3 region is CASSSRVSSGYNEQFF. CDR3 in DNA: TGTGCCAGCAGCTCCCGTGTATCTAGCGGATACAATGAGCAGTTCTTC. The chain recombines TRBV11-3 with TRBJ2-1; 7 bases fit TRBD2. Germline V gives CDR1 SGHNT, CDR2 YENEEA. The length of the CDR3 is 16 residues. J gave up 4 bases and V 4 bases, and 10 bases lay outside the gene matches.

This chain joins TRBV5-1 and TRBJ2-7; a weak D match, TRBD1 (7 bases). Germline V CDR1 and CDR2: SGHRS, YFSETQ. Trimming removed 4 bases from V and 4 bases from J, with 21 bases in between. The CDR3 has 16 amino acids. The CDR3 region is CASSPEVRGTEYEQYF. In nucleotides, the CDR3 is TGCGCCAGCAGCCCGGAAGTTCGGGGGACAGAATACGAGCAGTACTTC. Full variable domain (rest looked up from reference TRBV5-1 and TRBJ2-7): KAGVTQTPRYLIKTRGQQVTLSCSPISGHRSVSWYQQTPGQGLQFLFEYFSETQRNKGNFPGRFSGRQFSNSRSEMNVSTLELGDSALYLCASSPEVRGTEYEQYFGPGTRLTVT.

The gene calls are TRBV2 and TRBJ2-1, with TRBD2 identical over 9 bases. Germline CDR1 is SNHLY and CDR2 is FYNNEI. The CDR3 runs 17 residues. J gave up 10 bases and V 4 bases, and 17 bases lay outside the gene matches. CDR3 loop: CASSAGSWGTSLGEQFF. In nucleotides, the CDR3 is TGTGCCAGCAGTGCCGGAAGTTGGGGGACTAGCCTCGGCGAGCAGTTCTTC.

J is TRBJ2-5 and V is TRBV10-2, with D possibly being TRBD1 (5 bases). The CDR3 consists of 14 residues. With 7 bases removed from V and 0 bases from J, the gap between germline ends came to 12 bases. Germline values: CDR1 WSHSY, CDR2 SAAADI. In nucleotides, the CDR3 is TGCGCCAGCAAAATTGACAGTAACCAAGAGACCCAGTACTTC. Encoded protein: CASKIDSNQETQYF.